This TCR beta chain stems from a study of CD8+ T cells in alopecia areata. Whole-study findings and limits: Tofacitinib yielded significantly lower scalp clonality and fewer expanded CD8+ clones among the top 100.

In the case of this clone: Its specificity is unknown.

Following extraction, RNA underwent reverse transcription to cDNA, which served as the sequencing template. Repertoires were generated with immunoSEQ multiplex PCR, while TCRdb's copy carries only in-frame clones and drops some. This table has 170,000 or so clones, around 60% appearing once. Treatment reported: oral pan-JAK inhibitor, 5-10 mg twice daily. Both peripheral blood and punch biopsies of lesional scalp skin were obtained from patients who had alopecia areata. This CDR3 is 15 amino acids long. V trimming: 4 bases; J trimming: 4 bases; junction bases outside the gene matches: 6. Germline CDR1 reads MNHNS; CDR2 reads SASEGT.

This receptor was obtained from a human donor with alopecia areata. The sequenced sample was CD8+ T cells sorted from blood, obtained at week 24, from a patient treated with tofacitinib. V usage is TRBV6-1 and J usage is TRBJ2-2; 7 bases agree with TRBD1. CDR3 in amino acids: CASSAQGVGTGELFF. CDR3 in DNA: TGTGCCAGCAGTGCCCAGGGGGTTGGCACCGGGGAGCTGTTTTTT.